The 17 T cell receptor beta chains below come from one sample, sequenced in a study of T cells in tuberculosis. Stated time point: new active TB diagnosis, blood taken before or within 7 days of starting treatment. Profiling relied on immunoSEQ multiplex PCR, and the TCRdb table lists in-frame clones only, not all of them. The table includes tens of thousands of clones, around 92% detected once. The source was PBMCs, collected at tuberculosis diagnosis. These receptors all stem from an adult with tuberculosis. Some clones in this sample may be carry-over from other donors' samples.

The chain joins TRBV7-2 to TRBJ2-7, with D maybe TRBD2 (6 bases). V gave up 5 bases and J gave up 2 bases, with 16 bases separating them. CDR1 is SGHTA and CDR2 is FQGNSA in the germline V gene. The CDR3 runs to 15 residues. CDR3 amino acids: CASSPPVGRTYEQYF. The CDR3 DNA is TGTGCCAGCAGCCCTCCGGTAGGGAGGACCTACGAGCAGTACTTC.

The rearrangement uses TRBV5-4 and TRBJ2-3, with 10 bases aligning to TRBD2. The CDR3 loop spans 16 amino acids. After removal of 4 bases from V and 5 bases from J, the junction contained 10 bases not matched to a gene. Germline V gene data show CDR1 as SGHNT and CDR2 as YYREEE (reference sequence). CDR3 residues: CASSRKRGGREDTQYF. The CDR3 region has the DNA TGTGCCAGCAGCAGGAAGCGGGGGGGCCGGGAAGATACGCAGTATTTT.

This chain uses TRBV15 with TRBJ1-2, with 9 nucleotides matching TRBD1. CDR1 is LNHNV, CDR2 YYDKDF, per germline (reference sequence). This CDR3 has 13 amino acids. J gave up 8 bases and V 4 bases, and 5 bases lay outside the gene matches. The CDR3, as DNA: TGTGCCACCAGCATAACAGGGGGCGGGGGCTACACCTTC. Residues: CATSITGGGGYTF.

The chain combines TRBV7-9 with TRBJ1-3; 9 bases agree with TRBD1. Germline V gene lookup returns CDR1 SEHNR and CDR2 FQNEAQ (reference sequence). V shed 4 bases, J shed 0 bases, and the junction held 4 bases outside the gene matches. The CDR3 covers 16 residues. CDR3 DNA sequence: TGTGCCAGCAGCTCATGGGACAGGGACTCTGGAAACACCATATATTTT. Translation gives CASSSWDRDSGNTIYF. Full variable domain (outside the CDR3, taken from reference TRBV7-9 and TRBJ1-3): DTGVSQNPRHKITKRGQNVTFRCDPISEHNRLYWYRQTLGQGPEFLTYFQNEAQLEKSRLLSDRFSAERPKGSFSTLEIQRTEQGDSAMYLCASSSWDRDSGNTIYFGEGSWLTVV.

The rearrangement joins TRBV6-1 to TRBJ2-7; 9 nucleotides align to TRBD1. V lost 5 bases, J lost 4 bases, and 6 bases stayed unmatched. The CDR3 runs 14 residues. Germline V gene data show CDR1 as MNHNS and CDR2 as SASEGT. DNA of the CDR3: TGTGCCAGCAGTTCCGGGACAGGGCTTTACGAGCAGTACTTC. Residues: CASSSGTGLYEQYF.

The chain has TRBV19 and TRBJ2-2, with 9 bases fitting TRBD1. This CDR3 has 14 residues. Germline CDR1 reads LNHDA; CDR2 reads SQIVND (reference sequence). V shed 6 bases, J shed 4 bases, and the junction held 3 bases outside the gene matches. The CDR3 coding sequence is TGTGCCAGTAGCCGACAGGGGGGCACCGGGGAGCTGTTTTTT. It codes for CASSRQGGTGELFF.

This clone was detected once. The chain joins TRBV6-1 to TRBJ1-2; 11 positions match TRBD1. Germline V gene lookup returns CDR1 MNHNS and CDR2 SASEGT. The V segment lost 4 bases and the J segment 3 bases; nucleotides outside the gene matches: 7. The CDR3 consists of 16 residues. In nucleotides, the CDR3 is TGTGCCAGCAGTGTGCTTTGGACAGGGGGCCACTATGGCTACACCTTC. It is translated as CASSVLWTGGHYGYTF.

The chain is built from TRBV2 and TRBJ1-6; a weak D match, TRBD1 (5 bases). Trimming cost V 10 bases and J 1 base, with 8 bases left between them. CDR3 size: 13 residues. Germline-derived CDR1 and CDR2 are SNHLY and FYNNEI. CDR3: CANQGSYNSPLHF. CDR3 in DNA: TGTGCCAACCAGGGATCCTATAATTCACCCCTCCACTTT.

This rearrangement joins TRBV11-2 to TRBJ2-7, with D unresolved. CDR3 length equals 18 residues. The V gene's germline CDR1 is SGHAT and CDR2 FQNNGV. V was clipped by 8 bases and J by 0 bases, with 26 bases between them. CDR3 amino acids: CASPYELTPAGLSYEQYF. The CDR3 region has the DNA TGTGCCAGCCCCTACGAGCTCACGCCTGCAGGCCTCTCCTACGAGCAGTACTTC.

The chain joins TRBV30 to TRBJ2-2; 10 bases align to TRBD2. V was clipped by 2 bases and J by 5 bases; unmatched bases: 11. This CDR3 has 17 residues. CDR1 is GTSNPN and CDR2 is SVGIG in the germline V gene (reference sequence). CDR3 sequence: CAWSWNSGGPVTGELFF. The DNA of the CDR3 is TGTGCCTGGAGTTGGAATAGCGGGGGGCCAGTAACCGGGGAGCTGTTTTTT.

The genes are TRBV6-1 and TRBJ1-2; 7 nucleotides agree with TRBD1. Per germline, CDR1 MNHNS and CDR2 SASEGT. The length of the CDR3 is 13 residues. Losses at the gene ends were 5 bases for V and 1 base for J; bases not matched to a gene: 1. CDR3 bases: TGTGCCAGCAGTCGGGACAGTAACTATGGCTACACCTTC. As protein: CASSRDSNYGYTF.

V usage is TRBV5-4 and J usage is TRBJ2-7, with a tentative D call TRBD1 (5 bases). Germline V lookup: CDR1 SGHNT, CDR2 YYREEE (reference sequence). This CDR3 region has 15 residues. The V gene lost 2 bases and the J gene lost 4 bases, with 16 bases spanning the gap. As DNA, the CDR3 is TGTGCCAGCAGCTTTCCAGGGAATGTCCGGTACGAGCAGTACTTC. Translation: CASSFPGNVRYEQYF.

This clone was counted a few times. The rearrangement links TRBV30 to TRBJ1-2; weak D call: TRBD1 (5 bases). There are 12 residues in the CDR3. Germline V gene sequence: CDR1 GTSNPN, CDR2 SVGIG (reference sequence). V lost 8 bases, J lost 6 bases, and 16 bases lay in between. CDR3 amino acids: CARWGRADGYTF. CDR3 nucleotides: TGTGCCCGCTGGGGCAGGGCGGATGGCTACACCTTC.

The rearrangement uses TRBV10-2 and TRBJ2-7; 9 positions match TRBD2. Germline V CDR1 and CDR2: WSHSY, SAAADI. This CDR3 comprises 16 residues. The V and J ends lost 8 bases and 0 bases, in that order; junction bases with no gene match: 11. In DNA form, the CDR3 reads TGCGCCAGCGGAATTAGCGGGGGCCTTAGCTCCTACGAGCAGTACTTC. Translation gives CASGISGGLSSYEQYF.

The chain is built from TRBV18 and TRBJ1-1; the match to TRBD1 covers 9 bases. Germline V gene lookup returns CDR1 KGHSH and CDR2 LQKENI. After removal of 4 bases from V and 5 bases from J, the junction contained 5 bases not matched to a gene. The CDR3 totals 14 residues. CDR3 nucleotide sequence: TGTGCCAGCTCACTGGACAGGGGAGGTACTGAAGCTTTCTTT. Encoded protein: CASSLDRGGTEAFF.

The rearrangement joins TRBV11-3 to TRBJ2-1, with a possible D match to TRBD2 (5 bases). Germline V gives CDR1 SGHNT, CDR2 YENEEA. The CDR3 sequence is 14 residues long. The V end lost 5 bases, the J end lost 1 base, and 9 bases lay between the germline ends. CDR3 nucleotides: TGTGCCAGCAGCCCACCGGGATCCTACAATGAGCAGTTCTTC. Its translation is CASSPPGSYNEQFF.

This chain joins TRBV10-1 and TRBJ1-1; D ambiguous. Germline CDR1 WNHNN, CDR2 SYGVQD (reference sequence). This CDR3 has 14 amino acids. Trimming stripped 4 bases from V and 1 base from J, with 10 bases between. CDR3 sequence reads: CASSASRRNTEAFF. The CDR3 coding sequence is TGCGCCAGCAGTGCGAGTCGCCGGAACACTGAAGCTTTCTTT.